A selection of T cell receptor beta chains follows, all from one sample in a study of blood T cell repertoires in COVID-19. Measured with immunoSEQ multiplex PCR; TCRdb has only the in-frame clones, and not every one. The sample has approximately 60,000 clones, more than 65% seen once. Sequencing was done on a sample of peripheral blood. The receptors shown here come from an elderly woman with active or convalescent COVID-19. The CDR3 runs from the conserved cysteine through the conserved F or W. A D gene is named only where the DNA matches it firmly. Clone size is shown for a subset of rows, as once, few, many or a class of expanded clone.

D gene	J gene	V gene	clone size	CDR3 protein	CDR3 DNA
NA	TRBJ1-3	TRBV20-1	NA	CSASPQDGSSGNTIYF	TGCAGTGCTAGTCCACAAGACGGGAGCTCTGGAAACACCATATATTTT
NA	TRBJ2-7	TRBV11-2	NA	CASSLWGDSYEQYF	TGTGCCAGCTCCCTCTGGGGGGATTCCTACGAGCAGTACTTC
NA	TRBJ1-1	TRBV19	NA	CASSIGKGWPEAFF	TGTGCCAGTAGTATTGGTAAGGGGTGGCCTGAAGCTTTCTTT
TRBD1	TRBJ1-1	TRBV10-2	NA	CASSELRDRGLAEAFF	TGCGCCAGCAGTGAGTTACGAGACAGGGGGCTCGCTGAAGCTTTCTTT
NA	TRBJ2-5	TRBV9	once	CASSPRPEEAQYF	TGTGCCAGCAGCCCGCGTCCCGAAGAGGCCCAGTACTTC
NA	TRBJ1-3	TRBV5-5	NA	CASSPPGWPSGNTIYF	TGTGCCAGCAGCCCACCCGGGTGGCCCTCTGGAAACACCATATATTTT
TRBD2	TRBJ2-7	TRBV4-1	few	CASSLGEGGYEQYF	TGCGCCAGCTCCCTCGGAGAGGGAGGGTACGAGCAGTACTTC
TRBD1	TRBJ1-2	TRBV4-1	NA	CASSQATGGDYGYTF	TGCGCCAGCAGCCAAGCGACAGGGGGGGACTATGGCTACACCTTC
NA	TRBJ1-2	TRBV7-2	NA	CASSSNAGTLYGYTF	TGTGCCAGCAGCTCCAACGCCGGGACACTTTATGGCTACACCTTC
TRBD1	TRBJ2-2	TRBV11-3	few	CASSPLVQGSELFF	TGTGCCAGCAGCCCGCTCGTACAGGGGAGCGAGCTGTTTTTT
TRBD2	TRBJ2-3	TRBV9	NA	CASSVGTSGASTDTQYF	TGTGCCAGCAGCGTAGGGACTAGCGGGGCTAGCACAGATACGCAGTATTTT
NA	TRBJ2-2	TRBV7-3	NA	CASSSPIEGAGELFF	TGTGCCAGCAGCTCCCCTATCGAGGGGGCCGGGGAGCTGTTTTTT
TRBD2	TRBJ2-5	TRBV5-1	NA	CASSLDPNLAGGETQYF	TGCGCCAGCAGCTTGGACCCAAATCTAGCGGGCGGAGAGACCCAGTACTTC
NA	TRBJ2-1	TRBV5-5	NA	CASSLSHRRGNNEQFF	TGTGCCAGCAGCTTGTCCCACAGGAGGGGAAACAATGAGCAGTTCTTC
TRBD2	TRBJ2-7	TRBV4-1	NA	CASSQDSRTSLYEQYF	TGCGCCAGCAGCCAAGACTCCCGGACTAGCCTTTACGAGCAGTACTTC
TRBD1	TRBJ1-3	TRBV25-1	NA	CASSALPPGQGNTIYF	TGTGCCAGCAGTGCACTGCCCCCGGGACAGGGAAACACCATATATTTT
NA	TRBJ2-3	TRBV9	NA	CASSARAGGTDTQYF	TGTGCCAGCAGCGCCCGGGCAGGGGGCACAGATACGCAGTATTTT
NA	TRBJ1-5	TRBV20-1	NA	CSASGGGNQPQHF	TGCAGTGCTAGTGGGGGCGGCAATCAGCCCCAGCATTTT